The clone carrying this T cell receptor (beta chain) was detected a few times. Following extraction, RNA underwent reverse transcription to cDNA, which served as the sequencing template. Clones were sequenced by immunoSEQ multiplex PCR, and TCRdb holds only the in-frame ones, with some missing. Of more than 75,000 clones listed, 41% are singletons. The record originates from a study of CD8+ T cells in alopecia areata. Sample: CD4+ T cells sorted from blood. This TCR was recovered from a human donor with alopecia areata.

The CDR3 nucleotides are TGTGCCAGCAGCCAAGGTAGGACAGGGAGGCATGAGCAGTTCTTC. As protein: CASSQGRTGRHEQFF. The gene calls are TRBV14 and TRBJ2-1; 8 nucleotides agree with TRBD1. CDR1 and CDR2 from the germline V gene are SGHDN and FVKESK. There are 15 residues in the CDR3. After removal of 1 base from V and 8 bases from J, the junction contained 7 bases not matched to a gene.